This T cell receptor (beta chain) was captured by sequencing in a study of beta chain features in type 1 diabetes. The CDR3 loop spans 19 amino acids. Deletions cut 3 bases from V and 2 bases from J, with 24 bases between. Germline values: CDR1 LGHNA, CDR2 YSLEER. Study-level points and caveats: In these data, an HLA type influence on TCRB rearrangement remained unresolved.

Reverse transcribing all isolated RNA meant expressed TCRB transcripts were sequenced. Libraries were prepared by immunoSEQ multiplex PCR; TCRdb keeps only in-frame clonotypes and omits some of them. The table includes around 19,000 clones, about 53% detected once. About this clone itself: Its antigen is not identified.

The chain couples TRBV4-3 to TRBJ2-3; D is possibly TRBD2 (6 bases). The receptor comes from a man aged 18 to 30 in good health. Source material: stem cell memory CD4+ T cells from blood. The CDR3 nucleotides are TGCGCCAGCAGCCATCCCGCGGGCCGACTAGTGTGGGACACAGATACGCAGTATTTT. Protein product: CASSHPAGRLVWDTDTQYF.